This entry lists 23 T cell receptor beta chains sequenced from one sample in a study of shared clonotypes between healthy human individuals. Profiled with immunoSEQ multiplex PCR; TCRdb holds only in-frame clones, not every one. Altogether about 2.1 million clones are present, more than 85% being singletons, with the ten largest covering roughly 1.7%. It was CD45RO-negative cells, positively selected for CCR7, that made up naive CD8 cells, with terminally differentiated effector memory CD45RA+ cells excluded. Specimen: naive CD8+ T cells from PBMCs. These receptors all stem from a man between 18 and 29 years old in good health. Some clones in this sample may be carry-over from other donors' samples.

This chain links TRBV4-2 with TRBJ1-3; tentatively, D is TRBD1 (5 bases). The V end lost 3 bases, the J end lost 0 bases, and 18 bases lay between the germline ends. The CDR3 has 18 amino acids. In germline, CDR1 is LGHNA, CDR2 YNFKEQ. The CDR3: CASSQDPQGDFSGNTIYF. The CDR3 bases are TGTGCCAGCAGCCAGGACCCTCAGGGAGACTTCTCTGGAAACACCATATATTTT.

Notes on this clone: Different DNA sequences within this sample yield the same CDR3. The chain links TRBV19 to TRBJ1-1, with D perhaps matching TRBD1 (6 bases). The V end was cut by 4 bases, the J end by 0 bases, with 9 bases between. The CDR3 loop spans 14 amino acids. CDR1 is LNHDA and CDR2 is SQIVND in the germline V gene (reference sequence). The CDR3 region has the DNA TGTGCCAGTAGTACTAACAGGGTGAACACTGAAGCTTTCTTT. Encoded protein: CASSTNRVNTEAFF.

This clone has a handful of counts. J is TRBJ2-7 and V is TRBV27, with D unclear. V was clipped by 0 bases and J by 1 base, with 13 bases between them. Germline CDR1 MNHEY, CDR2 SMNVEV (reference sequence). The CDR3 spans 16 residues. The CDR3 reads CASSLSGPGGSYEQYF. In DNA form, the CDR3 reads TGTGCCAGCAGTTTATCTGGCCCCGGCGGTTCCTACGAGCAGTACTTC.

The CDR3 nucleotides are TGTGCCAGCAGTGAACTAGCGGGAAAGATCAATGAGCAGTTCTTC. It codes for CASSELAGKINEQFF. The chain has TRBV2 and TRBJ2-1, with 9 nucleotides matching TRBD2. Per the germline V gene, CDR1 is SNHLY and CDR2 is FYNNEI. V lost 2 bases to trimming and J lost 6 bases; unmatched junction nucleotides: 5. The CDR3 spans 15 residues.

The chain carries TRBV2 and TRBJ1-2, with D tentatively TRBD1 (5 bases). The CDR3 loop spans 13 amino acids. The germline V gene encodes CDR1 SNHLY and CDR2 FYNNEI. V was clipped by 3 bases and J by 4 bases, with 9 bases between them. The DNA for the CDR3 is TGTGCCAGCAGTGAGGGACTTCGCTATGGCTACACCTTC. It encodes CASSEGLRYGYTF. The variable domain in full, with the rest retrieved from reference TRBV2 and TRBJ1-2, is EPEVTQTPSHQVTQMGQEVILRCVPISNHLYFYWYRQILGQKVEFLVSFYNNEISEKSEIFDDQFSVERPDGSNFTLKIRSTKLEDSAMYFCASSEGLRYGYTFGSGTRLTVV.

The CDR3 loop is CASSEVITGGYTF. Here the CDR3 DNA reads TGTGCCAGCAGTGAAGTCATCACAGGTGGCTACACCTTC. V and J are TRBV6-1 and TRBJ1-2; perhaps TRBD1 as D (5 bases). The CDR3 is 13 amino acids. Germline CDR1 reads MNHNS; CDR2 reads SASEGT. V gave up 1 base and J gave up 7 bases, with 10 bases separating them.

The rearrangement uses TRBV29-1 and TRBJ2-2; TRBD2 matches 7 bases. After removal of 5 bases from V and 7 bases from J, the junction contained 13 bases not matched to a gene. Germline assignment: CDR1 SQVTM and CDR2 ANQGSEA. The CDR3 has 15 residues. CDR3 sequence reads: CSVKPSGGVGGELFF. DNA for the CDR3: TGCAGCGTTAAACCTAGCGGAGGGGTGGGCGGGGAGCTGTTTTTT.

This clone was picked up one time. The chain has TRBV27 and TRBJ1-4; TRBD1 might be the D (5 bases). The CDR3 loop spans 15 amino acids. V lost 2 bases and J lost 5, with 12 bases in between. Germline V gene lookup returns CDR1 MNHEY and CDR2 SMNVEV (reference sequence). The CDR3 loop reads CASSLGVGANEKLFF. In DNA form, the CDR3 reads TGTGCCAGCAGTTTAGGCGTCGGGGCAAATGAAAAACTGTTTTTT.

The chain has TRBV11-2 and TRBJ1-2, with 8 bases identical to TRBD1. The CDR3 extends over 14 amino acids. Germline V CDR1 and CDR2: SGHAT, FQNNGV. Germline trimming cut 5 bases from V and 7 bases from J; bases unmatched to any gene: 9. CDR3 region: CASSPRTGIGGYTF. CDR3 nucleotides: TGTGCCAGCAGCCCCAGGACAGGGATAGGTGGCTACACCTTC.

The chain couples TRBV28 to TRBJ2-5; D unclear. The CDR3 is made up of 16 amino acids. Germline loops: CDR1 MDHEN, CDR2 SYDVKM. V shed 5 bases and J shed 1 base, with 17 bases lying between them. CDR3: CASSPGVQIPQETQYF. The CDR3 DNA sequence: TGTGCCAGCAGTCCTGGGGTCCAGATCCCCCAAGAGACCCAGTACTTC.

The chain employs TRBV10-3 and TRBJ2-7; the D gene is possibly TRBD1 (5 bases). CDR3 size: 13 residues. V lost 5 bases, J lost 0 bases, and 8 bases lay in between. Germline V gene lookup returns CDR1 ENHRY and CDR2 SYGVKD. This CDR3 is CAISQGFSYEQYF. CDR3 bases: TGTGCCATCAGTCAGGGATTCTCCTACGAGCAGTACTTC.

V is TRBV5-8 and J is TRBJ1-6, with D perhaps TRBD1 (5 bases). The CDR3 sequence is 15 residues long. V was trimmed by 0 bases and J by 9 bases, leaving 13 bases between them. The germline V gene has CDR1 SGHTS and CDR2 YDEGEE. CDR3: CASSLVGQGTSPLHF. The CDR3 nucleotides are TGTGCCAGCAGCTTGGTTGGCCAGGGAACTTCACCCCTCCACTTT.

The genes are TRBV28 and TRBJ2-7; tentative D call: TRBD2 (6 bases). This CDR3 is built from 17 residues. Deletions cut 9 bases from V and 4 bases from J, with 28 bases between. CDR1 MDHEN and CDR2 SYDVKM come from the germline V gene. CDR3 sequence reads: CASSGDNNLGVGYEQYF. CDR3 DNA sequence: TGTGCCAGTTCGGGAGATAATAATCTTGGGGTAGGGTACGAGCAGTACTTC.

The V gene is TRBV5-1, the J gene TRBJ2-7; the D is unclear. Germline V CDR1 and CDR2: SGHRS, YFSETQ. This CDR3 has 12 amino acids. V dropped 4 bases and J dropped 5 bases, with 10 bases sitting between them. CDR3 region: CASSASEDEQYF. The CDR3 DNA follows: TGCGCCAGCAGCGCCTCAGAAGACGAGCAGTACTTC.

The chain combines TRBV9 with TRBJ2-3; tentatively, D is TRBD1 or TRBD2 (5 bases each). Per germline, CDR1 SGDLS and CDR2 YYNGEE. This CDR3 comprises 16 residues. Trimming took 3 bases from V and 3 from J, leaving 17 bases between them. Here the CDR3 reads CASSGPGALGTDTQYF. The DNA for the CDR3 is TGTGCCAGCAGCGGTCCCGGGGCCCTCGGAACAGATACGCAGTATTTT. Filled out from reference TRBV9 and TRBJ2-3, the complete variable domain reads DSGVTQTPKHLITATGQRVTLRCSPRSGDLSVYWYQQSLDQGLQFLIQYYNGEERAKGNILERFSAQQFPDLHSELNLSSLELGDSALYFCASSGPGALGTDTQYFGPGTRLTVL.

This clone was seen only once. J is TRBJ2-3 and V is TRBV7-6; D possibly corresponds to TRBD2 (5 bases). V was cut by 2 bases and J by 3 bases, with 12 bases left in between. Germline CDR1 and CDR2: SGHVS and FNYEAQ. This CDR3 spans 15 amino acids. As DNA, the CDR3 is TGTGCCAGCAGCTTATTAAGTACGGGGACAGATACGCAGTATTTT. Translation: CASSLLSTGTDTQYF.

This clone was recorded only once. The CDR3 DNA sequence: TGCGCCAGCAGCGGCGGGTTGGGAGGCATTGCGGATGACATTCAGTACTTC. Its protein product is CASSGGLGGIADDIQYF. V is TRBV5-1 and J is TRBJ2-4; weak D call: TRBD2 (6 bases). The CDR3 runs 17 residues. Germline V gene sequence: CDR1 SGHRS, CDR2 YFSETQ. V dropped 4 bases and J dropped 8 bases, with 25 bases sitting between them.

This clone was found a few times. The V and J genes are TRBV4-1 and TRBJ2-2, with 13 bases that match TRBD2. Germline V gives CDR1 MGHRA, CDR2 YSYEKL. V lost 4 bases, J lost 3 bases, and 5 bases stayed unmatched. CDR3 size: 17 residues. CDR3 amino acids: CASSRTGLAGDTGELFF. CDR3 sequence (DNA): TGCGCCAGCAGCCGGACAGGACTAGCGGGAGACACCGGGGAGCTGTTTTTT.

The chain has TRBV5-1 and TRBJ1-5; tentative D call: TRBD1 (6 bases). The V end lost 4 bases, the J end lost 2 bases, and 13 bases lay between the germline ends. CDR1 is SGHRS, CDR2 YFSETQ, per germline. The CDR3 runs 15 residues. The CDR3 sequence: CASSRDTGGNQPQHF. DNA for the CDR3: TGCGCCAGCAGCCGGGACACCGGGGGCAATCAGCCCCAGCATTTT.

CDR3 sequence (DNA): TGTGCCAGTACCACGGGGGAGGCTCAGAGGACTGAAGCTTTCTTT. Its translation: CASTTGEAQRTEAFF. This chain connects TRBV19 to TRBJ1-1; tentative D call: TRBD1 (5 bases). Trimming took 7 bases from V and 5 from J, leaving 20 bases between them. CDR1 and CDR2 (germline): LNHDA, SQIVND (reference sequence). This CDR3 comprises 15 residues.

The chain combines TRBV19 with TRBJ1-2; possibly TRBD1 for D (5 bases). V lost 3 bases and J 4 bases, leaving 9 bases between the germline ends. CDR3 length: 13 residues. Looked up from germline, CDR1 is LNHDA and CDR2 is SQIVND (reference sequence). DNA for the CDR3: TGTGCCAGTAGTATCAGGGTCGCCTATGGCTACACCTTC. Its protein product is CASSIRVAYGYTF.

The chain employs TRBV7-8 and TRBJ1-1; 8 bases agree with TRBD1. The CDR3 length is 15 residues. Germline V gives CDR1 SGHVS, CDR2 FQNEAQ. The ends lost 4 bases at V and 1 base at J; junction bases unmatched: 5. The CDR3, as DNA: TGTGCCAGCAGCTACCCCGGACAGGGGAACACTGAAGCTTTCTTT. Translated: CASSYPGQGNTEAFF.

The V gene is TRBV9, the J gene TRBJ1-6; D unclear. Trimming cost V 0 bases and J 8 bases, with 15 bases left between them. CDR1 and CDR2 (germline): SGDLS, YYNGEE. The length of the CDR3 is 16 residues. The chain's CDR3 is CASSVGEGLADSPLHF. DNA of the CDR3: TGTGCCAGCAGCGTAGGAGAAGGCCTGGCGGATTCACCCCTCCACTTT.